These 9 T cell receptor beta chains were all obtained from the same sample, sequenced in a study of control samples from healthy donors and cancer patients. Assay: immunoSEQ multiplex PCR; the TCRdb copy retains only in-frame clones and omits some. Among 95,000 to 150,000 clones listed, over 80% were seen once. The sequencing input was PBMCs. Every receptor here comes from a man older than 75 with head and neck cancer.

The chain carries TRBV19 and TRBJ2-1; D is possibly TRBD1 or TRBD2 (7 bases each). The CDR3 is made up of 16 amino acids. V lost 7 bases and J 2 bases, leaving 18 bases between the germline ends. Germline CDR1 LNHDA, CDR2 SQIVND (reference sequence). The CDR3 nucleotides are TGTGCCAGTACCGGCACAGCGGGACAGCCCTACAATGAGCAGTTCTTC. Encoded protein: CASTGTAGQPYNEQFF.

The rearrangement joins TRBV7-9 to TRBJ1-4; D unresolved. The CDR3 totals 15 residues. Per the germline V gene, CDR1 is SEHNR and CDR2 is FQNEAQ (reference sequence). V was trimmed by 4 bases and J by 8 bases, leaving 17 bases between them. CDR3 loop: CASSYGRPPREKLFF. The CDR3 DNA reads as TGTGCCAGCAGCTACGGACGGCCACCACGCGAAAAACTGTTTTTT.

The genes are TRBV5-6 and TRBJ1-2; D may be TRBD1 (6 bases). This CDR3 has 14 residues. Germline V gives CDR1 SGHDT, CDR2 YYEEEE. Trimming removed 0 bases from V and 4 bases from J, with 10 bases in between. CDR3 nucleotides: TGTGCCAGCAGCTTGGTGGGGGGGGCCTATGGCTACACCTTC. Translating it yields CASSLVGGAYGYTF. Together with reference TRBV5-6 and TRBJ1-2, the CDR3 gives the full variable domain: DAGVTQSPTHLIKTRGQQVTLRCSPKSGHDTVSWYQQALGQGPQFIFQYYEEEERQRGNFPDRFSGHQFPNYSSELNVNALLLGDSALYLCASSLVGGAYGYTFGSGTRLTVV.

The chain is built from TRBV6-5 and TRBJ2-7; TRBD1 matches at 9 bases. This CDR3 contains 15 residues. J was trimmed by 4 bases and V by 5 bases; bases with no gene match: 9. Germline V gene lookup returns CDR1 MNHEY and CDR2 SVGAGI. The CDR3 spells CASSRGTGRPYEQYF. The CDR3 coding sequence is TGTGCCAGCAGTAGGGGGACAGGGCGACCGTACGAGCAGTACTTC.

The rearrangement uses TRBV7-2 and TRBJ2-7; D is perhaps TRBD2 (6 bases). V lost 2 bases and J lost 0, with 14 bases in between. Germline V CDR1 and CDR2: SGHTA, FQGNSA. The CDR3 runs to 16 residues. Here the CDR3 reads CASSLRVSGRSYEQYF. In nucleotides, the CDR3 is TGTGCCAGCAGCTTACGGGTTAGCGGACGCTCCTACGAGCAGTACTTC. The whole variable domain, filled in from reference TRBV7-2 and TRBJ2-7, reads GAGVSQSPSNKVTEKGKDVELRCDPISGHTALYWYRQSLGQGLEFLIYFQGNSAPDKSGLPSDRFSAERTGGSVSTLTIQRTQQEDSAVYLCASSLRVSGRSYEQYFGPGTRLTVT.

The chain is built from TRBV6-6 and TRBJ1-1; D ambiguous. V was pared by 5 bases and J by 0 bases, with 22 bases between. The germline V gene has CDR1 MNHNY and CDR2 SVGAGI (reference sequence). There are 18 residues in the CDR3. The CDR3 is CASSPSPDGHTMNTEAFF. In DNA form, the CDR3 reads TGTGCCAGCAGTCCGAGTCCGGATGGTCACACCATGAACACTGAAGCTTTCTTT.

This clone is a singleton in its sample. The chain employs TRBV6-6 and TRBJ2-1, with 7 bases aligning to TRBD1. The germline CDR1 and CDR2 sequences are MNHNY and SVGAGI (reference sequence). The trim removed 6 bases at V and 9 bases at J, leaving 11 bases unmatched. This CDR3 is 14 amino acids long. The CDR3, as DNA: TGTGCCAGCAGAAAAGAGACAGGGAATCCTGAGCAGTTCTTC. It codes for CASRKETGNPEQFF.

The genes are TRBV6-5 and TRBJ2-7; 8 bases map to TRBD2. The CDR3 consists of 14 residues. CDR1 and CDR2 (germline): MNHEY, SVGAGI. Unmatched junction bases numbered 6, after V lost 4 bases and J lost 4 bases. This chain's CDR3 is CASSSGGGPYEQYF. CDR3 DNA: TGTGCCAGCAGTTCGGGGGGGGGCCCTTACGAGCAGTACTTC.

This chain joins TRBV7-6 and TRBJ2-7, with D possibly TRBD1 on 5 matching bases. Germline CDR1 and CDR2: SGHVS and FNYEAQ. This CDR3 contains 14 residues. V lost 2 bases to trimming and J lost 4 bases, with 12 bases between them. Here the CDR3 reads CASSLTQGTYEQYF. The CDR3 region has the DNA TGTGCCAGCAGCTTAACCCAGGGAACGTACGAGCAGTACTTC.